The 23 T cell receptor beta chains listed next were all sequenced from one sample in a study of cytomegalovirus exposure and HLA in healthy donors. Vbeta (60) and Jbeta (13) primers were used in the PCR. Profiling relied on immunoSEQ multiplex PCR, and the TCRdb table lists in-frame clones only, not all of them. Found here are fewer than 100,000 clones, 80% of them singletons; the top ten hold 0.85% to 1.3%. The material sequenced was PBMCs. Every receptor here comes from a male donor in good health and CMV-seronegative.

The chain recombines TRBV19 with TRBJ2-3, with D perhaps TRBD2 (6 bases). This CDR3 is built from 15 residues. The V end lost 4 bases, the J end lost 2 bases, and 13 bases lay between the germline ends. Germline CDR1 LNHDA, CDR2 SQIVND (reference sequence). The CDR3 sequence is CASSRGTGDTDTQYF. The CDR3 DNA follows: TGTGCCAGTAGTAGGGGAACGGGGGACACAGATACGCAGTATTTT.

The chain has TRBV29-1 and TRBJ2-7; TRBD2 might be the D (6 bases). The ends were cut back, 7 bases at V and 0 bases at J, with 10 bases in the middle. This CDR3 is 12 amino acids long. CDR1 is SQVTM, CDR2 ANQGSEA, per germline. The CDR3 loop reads CSAGASSYEQYF. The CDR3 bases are TGCAGCGCGGGAGCTAGCTCCTACGAGCAGTACTTC.

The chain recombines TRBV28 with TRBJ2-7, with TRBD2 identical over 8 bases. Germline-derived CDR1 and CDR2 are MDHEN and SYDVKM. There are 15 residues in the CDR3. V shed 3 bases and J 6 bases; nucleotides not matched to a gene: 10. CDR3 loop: CASSLAGGPHGEQYF. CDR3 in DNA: TGTGCCAGCAGTTTGGCGGGGGGCCCCCATGGCGAGCAGTACTTC.

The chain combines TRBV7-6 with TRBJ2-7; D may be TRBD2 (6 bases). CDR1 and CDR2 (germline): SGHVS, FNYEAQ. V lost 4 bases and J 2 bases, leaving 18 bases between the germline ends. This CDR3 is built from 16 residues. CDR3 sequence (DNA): TGTGCCAGCAGCTCAAAAGAGGGAGGAGGGCCCTACGAGCAGTACTTC. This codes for CASSSKEGGGPYEQYF. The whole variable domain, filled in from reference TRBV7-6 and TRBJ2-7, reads GAGVSQSPRYKVTKRGQDVALRCDPISGHVSLYWYRQALGQGPEFLTYFNYEAQQDKSGLPNDRFSAERPEGSISTLTIQRTEQRDSAMYRCASSSKEGGGPYEQYFGPGTRLTVT.

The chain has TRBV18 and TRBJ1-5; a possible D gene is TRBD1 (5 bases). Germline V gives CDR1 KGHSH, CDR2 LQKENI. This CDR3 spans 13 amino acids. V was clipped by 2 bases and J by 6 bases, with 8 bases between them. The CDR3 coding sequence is TGTGCCAGCTCACCAAGTAGGGGTCAGCCCCAGCATTTT. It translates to CASSPSRGQPQHF.

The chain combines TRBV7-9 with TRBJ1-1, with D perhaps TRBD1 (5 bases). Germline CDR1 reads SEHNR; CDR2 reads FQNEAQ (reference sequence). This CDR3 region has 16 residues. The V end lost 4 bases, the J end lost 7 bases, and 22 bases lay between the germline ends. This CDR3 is CASSYNIGARAREAFF. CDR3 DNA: TGTGCCAGCAGCTATAATATTGGGGCCAGGGCACGTGAAGCTTTCTTT. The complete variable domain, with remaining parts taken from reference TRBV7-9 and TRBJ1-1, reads DTGVSQNPRHKITKRGQNVTFRCDPISEHNRLYWYRQTLGQGPEFLTYFQNEAQLEKSRLLSDRFSAERPKGSFSTLEIQRTEQGDSAMYLCASSYNIGARAREAFFGQGTRLTVV.

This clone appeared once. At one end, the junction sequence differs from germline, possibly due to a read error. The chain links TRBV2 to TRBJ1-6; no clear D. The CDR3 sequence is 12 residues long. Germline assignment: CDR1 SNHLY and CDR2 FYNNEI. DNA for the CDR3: TGTGCCAGCAGTGATGCGGGGTCACCCCTCAACTTT. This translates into CASSDAGSPLNF.

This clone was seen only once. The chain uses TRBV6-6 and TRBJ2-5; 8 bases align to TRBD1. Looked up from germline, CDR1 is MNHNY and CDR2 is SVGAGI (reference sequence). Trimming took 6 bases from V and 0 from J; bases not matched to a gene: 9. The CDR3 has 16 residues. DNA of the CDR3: TGTGCCAGCAGCCACAGCTGGGACAGGTACCAAGAGACCCAGTACTTC. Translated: CASSHSWDRYQETQYF.

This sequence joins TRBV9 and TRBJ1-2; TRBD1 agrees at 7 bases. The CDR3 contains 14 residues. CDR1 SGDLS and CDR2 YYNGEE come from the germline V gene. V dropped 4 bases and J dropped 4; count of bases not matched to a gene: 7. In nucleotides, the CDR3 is TGTGCCAGCAGCCCCGAGACAGGGATCTATGGCTACACCTTC. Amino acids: CASSPETGIYGYTF.

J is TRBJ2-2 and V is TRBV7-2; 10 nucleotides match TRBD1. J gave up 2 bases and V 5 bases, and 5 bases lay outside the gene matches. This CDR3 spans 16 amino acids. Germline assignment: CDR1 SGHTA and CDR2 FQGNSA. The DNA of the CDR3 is TGTGCCAGCAGCCAGACAGGGGGCTTTAACACCGGGGAGCTGTTTTTT. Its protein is CASSQTGGFNTGELFF. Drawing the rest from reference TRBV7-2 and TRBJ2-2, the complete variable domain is GAGVSQSPSNKVTEKGKDVELRCDPISGHTALYWYRQSLGQGLEFLIYFQGNSAPDKSGLPSDRFSAERTGGSVSTLTIQRTQQEDSAVYLCASSQTGGFNTGELFFGEGSRLTVL.

CDR3 nucleotides: TGCGCCAGCAGCTTCGGCGGGAGCACAGATACGCAGTATTTT. Residues: CASSFGGSTDTQYF. The J gene is TRBJ2-3, the V gene TRBV5-1; D is possibly TRBD2 (5 bases). Between the trimmed V and J ends, which lost 2 bases and 0 bases, there was a span of 7 bases. Germline V lookup: CDR1 SGHRS, CDR2 YFSETQ. The CDR3 is 14 amino acids.

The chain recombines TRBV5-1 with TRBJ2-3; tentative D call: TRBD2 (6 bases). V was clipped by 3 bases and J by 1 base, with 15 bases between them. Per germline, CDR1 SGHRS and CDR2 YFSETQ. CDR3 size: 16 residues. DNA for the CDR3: TGCGCCAGCAGCTGGAGGGGTGGTCAGGGCACAGATACGCAGTATTTT. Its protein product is CASSWRGGQGTDTQYF.

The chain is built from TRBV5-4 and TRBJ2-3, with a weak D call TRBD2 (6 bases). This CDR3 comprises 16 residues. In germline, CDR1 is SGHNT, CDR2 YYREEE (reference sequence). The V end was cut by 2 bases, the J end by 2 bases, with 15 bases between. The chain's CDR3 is CASSFPYGGDTDTQYF. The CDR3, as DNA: TGTGCCAGCAGCTTCCCTTACGGGGGAGACACAGATACGCAGTATTTT.

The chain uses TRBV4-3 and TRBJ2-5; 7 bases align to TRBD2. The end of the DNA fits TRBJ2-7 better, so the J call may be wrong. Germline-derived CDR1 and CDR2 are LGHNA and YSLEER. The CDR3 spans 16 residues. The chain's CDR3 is CASSQGDGRGTYEQYF. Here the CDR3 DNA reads TGCGCCAGCAGCCAAGGGGATGGGAGGGGCACTTACGAGCAGTACTTC.

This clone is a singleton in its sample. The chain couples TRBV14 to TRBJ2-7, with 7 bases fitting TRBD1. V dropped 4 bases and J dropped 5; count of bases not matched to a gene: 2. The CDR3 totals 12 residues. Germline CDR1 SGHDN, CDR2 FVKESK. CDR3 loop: CASSPTGDEQYF. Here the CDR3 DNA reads TGTGCCAGCAGCCCAACAGGGGACGAGCAGTACTTC.

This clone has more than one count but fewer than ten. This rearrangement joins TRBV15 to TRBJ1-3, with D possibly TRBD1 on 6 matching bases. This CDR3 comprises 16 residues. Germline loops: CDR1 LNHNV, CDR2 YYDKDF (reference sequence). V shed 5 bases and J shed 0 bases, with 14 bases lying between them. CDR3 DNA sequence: TGTGCCACCAGCGCCCAACAAGGGGGCTCTGGAAACACCATATATTTT. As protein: CATSAQQGGSGNTIYF.

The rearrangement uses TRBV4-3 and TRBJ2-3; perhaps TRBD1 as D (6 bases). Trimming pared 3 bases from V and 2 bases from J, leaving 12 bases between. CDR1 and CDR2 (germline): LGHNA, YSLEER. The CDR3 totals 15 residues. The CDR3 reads CASSQGASYTDTQYF. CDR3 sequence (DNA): TGCGCCAGCAGCCAGGGGGCCAGTTACACAGATACGCAGTATTTT.

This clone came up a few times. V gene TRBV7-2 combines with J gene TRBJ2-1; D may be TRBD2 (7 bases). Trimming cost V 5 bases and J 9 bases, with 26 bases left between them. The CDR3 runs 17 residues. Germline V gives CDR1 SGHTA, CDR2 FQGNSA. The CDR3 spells CASSPVGGRTRMSEQFF. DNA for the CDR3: TGTGCCAGCAGCCCGGTTGGGGGCCGGACTAGAATGAGTGAGCAGTTCTTC.

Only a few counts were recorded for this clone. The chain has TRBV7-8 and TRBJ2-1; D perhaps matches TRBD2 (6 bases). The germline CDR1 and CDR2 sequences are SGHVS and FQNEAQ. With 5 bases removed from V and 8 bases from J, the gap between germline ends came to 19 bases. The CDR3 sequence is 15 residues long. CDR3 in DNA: TGTGCCAGCAGCCGGAGAGGTGGAGGGGCTGATGAGCAGTTCTTC. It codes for CASSRRGGGADEQFF. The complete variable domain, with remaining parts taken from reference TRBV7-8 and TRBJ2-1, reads GAGVSQSPRYKVAKRGQDVALRCDPISGHVSLFWYQQALGQGPEFLTYFQNEAQLDKSGLPSDRFFAERPEGSVSTLKIQRTQQEDSAVYLCASSRRGGGADEQFFGPGTRLTVL.

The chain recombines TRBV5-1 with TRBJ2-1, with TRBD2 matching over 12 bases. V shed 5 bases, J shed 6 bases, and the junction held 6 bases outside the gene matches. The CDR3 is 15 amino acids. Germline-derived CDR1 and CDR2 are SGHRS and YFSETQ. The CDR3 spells CASRGLAGGFNEQFF. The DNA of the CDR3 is TGCGCCAGCAGGGGGCTAGCGGGGGGGTTCAATGAGCAGTTCTTC.

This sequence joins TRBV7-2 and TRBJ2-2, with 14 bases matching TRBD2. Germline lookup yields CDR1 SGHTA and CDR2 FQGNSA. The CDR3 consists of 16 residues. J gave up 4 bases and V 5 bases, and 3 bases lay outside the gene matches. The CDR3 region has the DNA TGTGCCAGCAGCGGACTAGCGGGGGGCCCCACCGGGGAGCTGTTTTTT. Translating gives CASSGLAGGPTGELFF.

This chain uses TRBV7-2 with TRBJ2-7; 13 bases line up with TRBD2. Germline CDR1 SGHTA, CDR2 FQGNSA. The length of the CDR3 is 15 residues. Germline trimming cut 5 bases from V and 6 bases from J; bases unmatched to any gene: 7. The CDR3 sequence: CASSPQTSGGTEQYF. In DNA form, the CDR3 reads TGTGCCAGCAGCCCCCAGACTAGCGGGGGGACCGAGCAGTACTTC. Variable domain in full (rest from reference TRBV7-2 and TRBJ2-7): GAGVSQSPSNKVTEKGKDVELRCDPISGHTALYWYRQSLGQGLEFLIYFQGNSAPDKSGLPSDRFSAERTGGSVSTLTIQRTQQEDSAVYLCASSPQTSGGTEQYFGPGTRLTVT.

The CDR3 protein is CASSSQRRTGPKAEAFF. In DNA form, the CDR3 reads TGTGCCAGCAGCTCCCAAAGAAGGACAGGTCCGAAGGCTGAAGCTTTCTTT. This chain connects TRBV21-1 to TRBJ1-1; the table's D call of TRBD1 was not tested on the DNA. TRBV21-1 is an annotated pseudogene. The CDR3 totals 17 residues.